The clone carrying this T cell receptor (beta chain) was observed a few times. These data come from a study of blood T cell repertoires in COVID-19. This CDR3 spans 13 amino acids. The germline gives CDR1 LGHNT, CDR2 FRNRAP. Trimming pared 7 bases from V and 3 bases from J, leaving 13 bases between. TCRdb keeps only in-frame clones here, not all; method: immunoSEQ multiplex PCR. Of 180,000 or so clones detected, approximately 90% appear once; the ten largest clones hold approximately 4%. The V and J genes are TRBV12-5 and TRBJ2-7, with D perhaps matching TRBD2 (7 bases). This TCR was recovered from a man younger than 35 with active or convalescent COVID-19. Sequenced sample: peripheral blood. CDR3 in amino acids: CASVQGGGYEQYF. CDR3 DNA sequence: TGTGCTAGTGTACAGGGAGGGGGCTACGAGCAGTACTTC.